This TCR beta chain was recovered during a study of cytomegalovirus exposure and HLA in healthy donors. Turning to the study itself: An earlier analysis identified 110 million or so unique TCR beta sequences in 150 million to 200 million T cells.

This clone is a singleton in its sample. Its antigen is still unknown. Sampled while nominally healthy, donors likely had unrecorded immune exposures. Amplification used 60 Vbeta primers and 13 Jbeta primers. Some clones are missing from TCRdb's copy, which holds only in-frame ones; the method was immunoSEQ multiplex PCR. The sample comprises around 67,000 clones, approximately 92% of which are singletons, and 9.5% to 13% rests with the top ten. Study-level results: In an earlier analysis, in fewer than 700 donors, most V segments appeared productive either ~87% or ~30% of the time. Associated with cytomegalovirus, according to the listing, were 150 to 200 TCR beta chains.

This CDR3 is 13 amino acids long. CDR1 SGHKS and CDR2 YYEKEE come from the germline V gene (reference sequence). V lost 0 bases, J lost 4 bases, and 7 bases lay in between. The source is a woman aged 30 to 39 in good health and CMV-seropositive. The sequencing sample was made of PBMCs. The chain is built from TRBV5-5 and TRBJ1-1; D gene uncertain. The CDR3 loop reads CASSLGQATEAFF. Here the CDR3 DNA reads TGTGCCAGCAGCTTGGGGCAGGCCACTGAAGCTTTCTTT.